Shown below are 30 T cell receptor beta chains from a single sample sequenced in a study of blood T cells in healthy people across ages. The authors ran a second PCR of roughly 6 to 12 cycles using a sample-barcoded 5' primer and a J-beta primer mix. MiXCR was run by TCRdb on the 5' RACE reads, yielding one entry per CDR3 protein. The table shows roughly 900,000 distinct CDR3 sequences, with 29% occurring only once. Input material: blood. The receptors were sampled from a woman aged 80 or over in good health.

The chain recombines TRBV7-2 with TRBJ1-3; D unclear. V lost 5 bases, J lost 0 bases, and 11 bases lay in between. The CDR3 is 15 residues long. Germline CDR1 and CDR2: SGHTA and FQGNSA. DNA for the CDR3: TGTGCCAGCAGCCTGAACGTCGCCTCTGGAAACACCATATATTTT. Translated, it gives CASSLNVASGNTIYF.

This clonotype was found many times. The chain carries TRBV29-1 and TRBJ1-2, with 9 bases aligning to TRBD1. The germline V gene encodes CDR1 SQVTM and CDR2 ANQGSEA. After removal of 7 bases from V and 6 bases from J, the junction contained 12 bases not matched to a gene. This CDR3 is built from 14 residues. CDR3 nucleotide sequence: TGCAGCGCTACCCCGGGACAGGGTTCGAATGGCTACACCTTC. The encoded protein is CSATPGQGSNGYTF.

The chain combines TRBV19 with TRBJ1-2, with no clear D. CDR3 length: 15 amino acids. Deletions cut 0 bases from V and 2 bases from J, with 10 bases between. CDR1 is LNHDA, CDR2 SQIVND, per germline (reference sequence). The DNA for the CDR3 is TGTGCCAGTAGTATAGATCGGGGTCCCAACTATGGCTACACCTTC. It translates to CASSIDRGPNYGYTF. Combining the CDR3 with reference TRBV19 and TRBJ1-2 gives the whole variable domain DGGITQSPKYLFRKEGQNVTLSCEQNLNHDAMYWYRQDPGQGLRLIYYSQIVNDFQKGDIAEGYSVSREKKESFPLTVTSAQKNPTAFYLCASSIDRGPNYGYTFGSGTRLTVV.

For this clonotype: A much larger clonotype is one base distant, so this may be a read error. The chain links TRBV7-2 to TRBJ2-4; 7 bases align to TRBD1. Germline CDR1 SGHTA, CDR2 FQGNSA. The CDR3 is made up of 13 amino acids. CDR3 loop: CASLDRDKTIQYF. As DNA, the CDR3 is TGTGCCAGCTTAGACAGGGACAAAACCATTCAGTACTTC.

This clonotype occurred a few times. This chain links TRBV7-9 with TRBJ2-2, with TRBD2 as a possible D gene (6 bases). V was shortened by 5 bases and J by 6 bases, with 16 bases between the two germline ends. The CDR3 length is 15 residues. Per the germline V gene, CDR1 is SEHNR and CDR2 is FQNEAQ (reference sequence). CDR3 protein: CASSPTQLAAGELFF. The CDR3 DNA is TGTGCCAGCAGCCCTACCCAACTAGCAGCCGGGGAGCTGTTTTTT.

The V gene is TRBV11-2, the J gene TRBJ2-3; D not certain. Trimming shortened V by 3 bases and J by 4 bases, and 11 bases separated the two germline ends. In germline, CDR1 is SGHAT, CDR2 FQNNGV. The CDR3 is 14 residues long. CDR3 sequence: CASSFMMTADTQYF. In nucleotides, the CDR3 is TGTGCCAGCAGCTTCATGATGACGGCAGATACGCAGTATTTT. The variable domain in full, completed from reference TRBV11-2 and TRBJ2-3, reads EAGVAQSPRYKIIEKRQSVAFWCNPISGHATLYWYQQILGQGPKLLIQFQNNGVVDDSQLPKDRFSAERLKGVDSTLKIQPAKLEDSAVYLCASSFMMTADTQYFGPGTRLTVL.

In this sample, this clonotype turned up many times. The V and J genes are TRBV12-3 or TRBV12-4 and TRBJ1-1; D may be TRBD1 (6 bases). The CDR3 is made up of 14 amino acids. Between the trimmed V and J ends, which lost 4 bases and 4 bases, there was a span of 13 bases. The DNA of the CDR3 is TGTGCCAGCAGTTCACAGGGTTTTAGCACTGAAGCTTTCTTT. Its translation is CASSSQGFSTEAFF.

This clonotype was detected only a few times. With a much larger clone just one base away, this may be a read error. This chain joins TRBV20-1 and TRBJ2-4; tentative D call: TRBD2 (5 bases). The CDR3 runs 13 residues. Germline-derived CDR1 and CDR2 are DFQATT and SNEGSKA (reference sequence). The CDR3 loop is CGAELSPRGEQYF. DNA of the CDR3: TGCGGTGCTGAACTCTCCCCCCGGGGTGAGCAGTACTTC.

The chain couples TRBV9 to TRBJ2-3, with 9 bases lining up with TRBD1. This CDR3 spans 17 amino acids. After removal of 3 bases from V and 3 bases from J, the junction contained 11 bases not matched to a gene. Germline-derived CDR1 and CDR2 are SGDLS and YYNGEE. CDR3 sequence reads: CASSADQTGGRTDTQYF. CDR3 nucleotide sequence: TGTGCCAGCAGCGCCGACCAAACAGGGGGCAGGACAGATACGCAGTATTTT.

This clonotype was picked up many times. The chain joins TRBV13 to TRBJ1-6, with D unclear. V gave up 6 bases and J gave up 1 base, with 10 bases separating them. This CDR3 is 15 amino acids long. Germline-derived CDR1 and CDR2 are PRHDT and FYEKMQ (reference sequence). DNA of the CDR3: TGTGCCAGCAGAATTAAGGGTTCCTATAATTCACCCCTCCACTTT. Protein: CASRIKGSYNSPLHF.

Only a few counts were recorded for this clonotype. The V call is TRBV5-6, the J call TRBJ1-5; no reliable D call. V was shortened by 4 bases and J by 9 bases, with 23 bases between the two germline ends. CDR3 length: 16 residues. CDR1 is SGHDT and CDR2 is YYEEEE in the germline V gene. CDR3 protein: CASSDEKGRGARPQHF. The CDR3 bases are TGTGCCAGCAGCGATGAGAAGGGAAGAGGCGCGCGGCCCCAGCATTTT.

CDR3 sequence (DNA): TGTGCCAGCAGCAGGGAAGTCGACACTGAAGCTTTCTTT. It specifies CASSREVDTEAFF. The chain carries TRBV6-6 and TRBJ1-1, with TRBD1 as a possible D gene (5 bases). The germline V and J ends were trimmed by 6 bases and 3 bases, with 11 bases remaining between them. CDR1 is MNHNY and CDR2 is SVGAGI in the germline V gene (reference sequence). The CDR3 spans 13 residues.

About this clonotype itself: Just one base apart from a much larger clone, this may be a read error. V usage is TRBV3-1 and J usage is TRBJ1-6, with D uncertain. Germline CDR1 reads LGHDT; CDR2 reads YNNKEL (reference sequence). The CDR3 totals 12 residues. DNA for the CDR3: TGTGCCAGCAGCCACAGAGGCTCACCCCCCCACTTT. Translating it yields CASSHRGSPPHF.

This clonotype was observed at least ten times. The V gene is TRBV5-1, the J gene TRBJ2-7; the D call may be TRBD1 or TRBD2 (5 bases each). CDR3 length: 14 residues. Germline loops: CDR1 SGHRS, CDR2 YFSETQ. V lost 0 bases, J lost 4 bases, and 11 bases lay in between. CDR3 bases: TGCGCCAGCAGCTTGGTTCGGGGCGTATACGAGCAGTACTTC. This translates into CASSLVRGVYEQYF.

The chain uses TRBV28 and TRBJ2-7, with D possibly TRBD2 on 6 matching bases. This CDR3 comprises 13 residues. Germline V gene lookup returns CDR1 MDHEN and CDR2 SYDVKM. V was cut by 7 bases and J by 3 bases, with 13 bases left in between. CDR3 region: CASKTGENYEQYF. The CDR3 DNA follows: TGTGCCAGCAAGACGGGGGAGAACTACGAGCAGTACTTC.

This clonotype was seen at least ten times. The chain recombines TRBV4-1 with TRBJ2-7; tentatively, D is TRBD1 (6 bases). V lost 0 bases to trimming and J lost 4 bases, with 13 bases between them. The CDR3 runs to 15 residues. Germline V gene data show CDR1 as MGHRA and CDR2 as YSYEKL. CDR3 in amino acids: CASSQDKDRRYEQYF. The CDR3 bases are TGCGCCAGCAGCCAAGATAAAGACAGGAGGTACGAGCAGTACTTC.

In its sample, this clonotype was seen many times. The V gene is TRBV6-5, the J gene TRBJ2-1; the D gene is possibly TRBD2 (6 bases). From germline, CDR1 is MNHEY and CDR2 SVGAGI. The CDR3 length is 14 residues. Trimming removed 2 bases at V and 4 bases at J, with 9 bases between. In nucleotides, the CDR3 is TGTGCCAGCAGTTACCCGACTAGGTACAATGAGCAGTTCTTC. It yields the protein CASSYPTRYNEQFF.

To note about this clonotype: This may stem from a read error, because a much larger clone lies one nucleotide away. The CDR3 DNA is TGTGCCAGCAGCTTACGGTACCGAGGCGATGAGCAGTACTTC. Residues: CASSLRYRGDEQYF. The chain carries TRBV7-6 and TRBJ2-1; D is ambiguous. The DNA end is more similar to TRBJ2-7, so the J call may be wrong. The CDR3 extends over 14 amino acids. Germline V gene lookup returns CDR1 SGHVS and CDR2 FNYEAQ.

This chain uses TRBV6-2 or TRBV6-3 with TRBJ2-3; 9 positions agree with TRBD2. This CDR3 has 19 residues. Germline CDR1 MNHEY, CDR2 SVGEGT. The ends lost 5 bases at V and 3 bases at J; junction bases unmatched: 18. The CDR3 nucleotides are TGTGCCAGCAGTCCCATTCTCTGGCGGGGGGGCCACTATACAGATACGCAGTATTTT. This translates into CASSPILWRGGHYTDTQYF.

This clonotype was detected a few times. The chain recombines TRBV6-1 with TRBJ1-5; possibly TRBD1 for D (5 bases). Between the trimmed V and J ends, which lost 4 bases and 6 bases, there was a span of 10 bases. This CDR3 is built from 13 residues. The germline CDR1 and CDR2 sequences are MNHNS and SASEGT. CDR3 in DNA: TGTGCCAGCAGTGCAGGGTGGCGTCAGCCCCAGCATTTT. It specifies CASSAGWRQPQHF.

This clonotype came up many times. The chain recombines TRBV20-1 with TRBJ2-3; 8 nucleotides agree with TRBD2. CDR1 DFQATT and CDR2 SNEGSKA come from the germline V gene (reference sequence). V lost 1 base, J lost 2 bases, and 5 bases stayed unmatched. The CDR3 totals 15 residues. In DNA, the CDR3 is TGCAGTGCTAGAGGCGGGGGGACTAACACAGATACGCAGTATTTT. Its protein is CSARGGGTNTDTQYF.

Worth noting for this clonotype: This may arise from a read error, as a much more abundant clone is one base away. CDR3 residues: CASSPTPNSYERYF. The CDR3 DNA is TGTGCCAGCAGCCCGACACCAAACTCCTACGAGCGGTACTTC. The chain recombines TRBV7-9 with TRBJ2-7, with D uncertain. The CDR3 has 14 amino acids. Germline values: CDR1 SEHNR, CDR2 FQNEAQ (reference sequence).

In this sample, this clonotype turned up many times. CDR3 sequence (DNA): TGTGCCAGCAGTCGCCCTCTTAGAGGGCTCTATGAGCAGTTCTTC. This encodes CASSRPLRGLYEQFF. The rearrangement uses TRBV6-2 or TRBV6-3 and TRBJ2-1; possible D gene TRBD2, 5 bases. With 5 bases removed from V and 8 bases from J, the gap between germline ends came to 19 bases. Germline lookup yields CDR1 MNHEY and CDR2 SVGEGT. The CDR3 is 15 residues long.

The rearrangement uses TRBV6-5 and TRBJ2-1, with TRBD1 matching over 8 bases. The CDR3 is 15 amino acids. The J segment lost 8 bases and the V segment lost 6 bases, leaving 12 bases of the junction unmatched. Germline V gene lookup returns CDR1 MNHEY and CDR2 SVGAGI. The CDR3 DNA is TGTGCCAGCAGCATCACCGGGACAGGTAACGATGAGCAGTTCTTC. Its translation is CASSITGTGNDEQFF.

This clonotype was seen many times. This sequence joins TRBV12-3 or TRBV12-4 and TRBJ2-7; possibly TRBD1 or TRBD2 for D (5 bases each). V lost 5 bases to trimming and J lost 4 bases, with 12 bases between them. The CDR3 contains 13 residues. CDR3 DNA sequence: TGTGCCAGCAGTCTTTGGGACGGATACGAGCAGTACTTC. Translated, it gives CASSLWDGYEQYF.

This clonotype was found many times. The rearrangement joins TRBV6-6 to TRBJ1-6; 8 bases fit TRBD1. V shed 5 bases and J 8 bases; nucleotides not matched to a gene: 5. The CDR3 extends over 14 amino acids. CDR1 and CDR2 from the germline V gene are MNHNY and SVGAGI (reference sequence). CDR3 nucleotides: TGTGCCAGCAGTAGGACAGGGTGGGATTCACCCCTCCACTTT. This translates into CASSRTGWDSPLHF.

On this clonotype itself: A read error may be the cause here, since a much bigger clone is one base away. This chain links TRBV9 with TRBJ2-7; D remains ambiguous. The CDR3 is made up of 13 amino acids. The germline gives CDR1 SGDLS, CDR2 YYNGEE. Trimming shortened V by 0 bases and J by 7 bases, and 11 bases separated the two germline ends. The CDR3 spells CASSVEPNNEQYF. In DNA, the CDR3 is TGTGCCAGCAGCGTAGAACCCAACAATGAGCAGTACTTC.

A word on this clonotype: This could be a read error, since a much larger clone is one nucleotide away. The rearrangement joins TRBV5-5 to TRBJ2-1; 7 bases map to TRBD1. The CDR3 contains 15 residues. Germline lookup yields CDR1 SGHKS and CDR2 YYEKEE (reference sequence). CDR3 sequence reads: CASSYRGDGYNEHFF. CDR3 DNA: TGTGCCAGCAGCTACAGGGGTGACGGCTACAATGAGCACTTCTTC.

This clonotype was detected ten times or more. V is TRBV6-5 and J is TRBJ1-2; 8 bases line up with TRBD1. The ends lost 1 base at V and 2 bases at J; junction bases unmatched: 12. Germline CDR1 MNHEY, CDR2 SVGAGI. The CDR3 spans 18 residues. CDR3 residues: CASSYYGQGPDANYGYTF. CDR3 DNA sequence: TGTGCCAGCAGTTACTATGGACAGGGCCCAGACGCGAACTATGGCTACACCTTC.

This sequence joins TRBV6-2 or TRBV6-3 and TRBJ2-1; TRBD1 might be the D (8 bases). The DNA end is a closer match to TRBJ2-7, so the J assignment may be wrong. The CDR3 length is 14 residues. Germline CDR1 MNHEY, CDR2 SVGEGT. The CDR3, as DNA: TGTGCCAGCATACAGGGGGGGTCCTACAATGAGCAGTACTTC. Protein sequence: CASIQGGSYNEQYF.